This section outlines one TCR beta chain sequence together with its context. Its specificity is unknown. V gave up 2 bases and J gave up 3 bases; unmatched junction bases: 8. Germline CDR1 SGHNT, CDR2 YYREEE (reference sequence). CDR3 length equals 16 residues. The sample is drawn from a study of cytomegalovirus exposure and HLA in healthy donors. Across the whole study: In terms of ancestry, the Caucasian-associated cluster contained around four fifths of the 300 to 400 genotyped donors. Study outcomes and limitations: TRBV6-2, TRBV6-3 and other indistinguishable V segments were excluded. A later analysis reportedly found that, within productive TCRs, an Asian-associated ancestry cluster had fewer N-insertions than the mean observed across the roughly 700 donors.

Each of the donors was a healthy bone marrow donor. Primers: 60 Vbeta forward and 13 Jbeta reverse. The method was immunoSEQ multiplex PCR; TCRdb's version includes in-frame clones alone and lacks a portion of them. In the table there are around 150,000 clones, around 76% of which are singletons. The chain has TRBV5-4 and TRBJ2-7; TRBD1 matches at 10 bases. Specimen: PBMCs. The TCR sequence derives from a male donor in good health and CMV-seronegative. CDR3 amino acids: CASSLGDRGHGYEQYF. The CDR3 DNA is TGTGCCAGCAGCTTAGGTGACAGGGGGCACGGCTACGAGCAGTACTTC.